Listed here is a single T cell receptor beta chain. The source of the sample is a study of blood T cell repertoires in COVID-19. Whole-study context: The United States, Italy and Spain provided the acute and convalescent COVID-19 samples.

The J segment lost 5 bases and the V segment lost 1 base, leaving 4 bases of the junction unmatched. The CDR3 is 15 amino acids. CDR1 is SGHAT, CDR2 FQDESV, per germline (reference sequence). In the original analysis: The authors estimated nucleated cell counts from reference gene primer amplification. Method: immunoSEQ multiplex PCR; TCRdb's copy keeps in-frame clones and lacks some. V and J calls and clone size are given by that table; D and trimming were obtained from the DNA. Seen here are approximately 86,000 clones, 89% observed once, and the top ten hold 8% to 10%. This receptor was obtained from a man aged 50 to 59 with acute or convalescent COVID-19. Sample: peripheral blood. V usage is TRBV11-1 and J usage is TRBJ2-4; 8 positions match TRBD2. The CDR3 sequence is CASSLGLAGQNIQYF. CDR3 bases: TGTGCCAGCAGCTTAGGGTTAGCGGGGCAAAACATTCAGTACTTC.